Listed below are T cell receptor beta chains from one sample, sequenced in a study of T-cell memory formation after mild COVID-19. A single record per CDR3 protein comes from TCRdb applying MiXCR to the 5' RACE reads. The data show some 160,000 distinct CDR3 sequences, 10% to 15% seen once. What was sequenced was PBMCs or a T cell subset sorted from them (not recorded which). Receptor source: a man between 18 and 35 years old who had mild COVID-19 (a few samples of this study predate the infection). Cell type and time point are not known. The CDR3 runs from the conserved cysteine through the conserved F or W. A D gene is named only where the DNA matches it firmly. Rows may omit the clone size; those that give it use once, few, many or a size class.

cdr3_aa cdr3_nt clone_size v_call d_call j_call
CASSQEAAGPSYEQYF TGCGCCAGCAGCCAAGAAGCAGCGGGGCCCTCCTACGAGCAGTACTTC few TRBV4-3 TRBD2 TRBJ2-7
CASSWGLRREQYF TGTGCCAGCAGTTGGGGACTGAGACGCGAGCAGTACTTC few TRBV6-2/TRBV6-3 - TRBJ2-7
CASSLGLFSGANVLTF TGCGCCAGCAGCTTGGGTCTGTTCTCTGGGGCCAACGTCCTGACTTTC - TRBV5-1 - TRBJ2-6
CASSQEWVGTDTQYF TGTGCCAGCAGCCAAGAGTGGGTGGGCACAGATACGCAGTATTTT few TRBV4-2 - TRBJ2-3
CASVRSGTPSTDTQYF TGTGCCAGCGTACGATCCGGGACACCTAGCACAGATACGCAGTATTTT few TRBV25-1 - TRBJ2-3
CASSLYGQPGETQYF TGTGCCAGCAGCTTGTATGGGCAGCCGGGGGAGACCCAGTACTTC - TRBV5-4 - TRBJ2-5
CSVGAGQVDYGYTF TGCAGCGTTGGGGCGGGACAGGTGGACTATGGCTACACCTTC - TRBV29-1 TRBD1 TRBJ1-2
CASSRDDGRNYGYTF TGCGCCAGCAGCCGTGACGACGGGCGGAACTATGGCTACACCTTC - TRBV5-1 - TRBJ1-2
CASSPRRPGQGTGELFF TGCGCCAGCAGCCCACGCCGCCCCGGACAGGGCACCGGGGAGCTGTTTTTT - TRBV4-3 TRBD1 TRBJ2-2
CASSLLNEQFF TGTGCCAGCAGCCTACTCAATGAGCAGTTCTTC many TRBV7-9 - TRBJ2-1
CASSLGTSSETQYF TGCGCCAGCAGCTTGGGTACTAGTTCGGAGACCCAGTACTTC - TRBV5-1 - TRBJ2-5
CASSQKAGLYEQYF TGCGCCAGCAGCCAGAAGGCAGGATTATACGAGCAGTACTTC many TRBV5-1 - TRBJ2-7
CSARGLTQTQETQYF TGCAGTGCTAGAGGGCTTACACAGACCCAAGAGACCCAGTACTTC - TRBV20-1 - TRBJ2-5
CASSLNRAYGYTF TGCGCCAGCAGCTTGAATAGAGCCTATGGCTACACCTTC few TRBV5-1 - TRBJ1-2
CASSPRVQGYGYTF TGTGCCAGCTCACCAAGAGTACAGGGCTATGGCTACACCTTC few TRBV18 - TRBJ1-2
CASSPDGTIGYTF TGTGCCAGCAGCCCCGACGGGACTATTGGCTACACCTTC - TRBV7-3 - TRBJ1-2
CASSSLPTRRGSPTGETQYF TGTGCCAGCAGCTCCCTCCCAACTAGGCGCGGGAGCCCCACCGGAGAGACCCAGTACTTC few TRBV7-2 TRBD2 TRBJ2-5
CASSSVIRTDTQYF TGTGCCAGCAGCTCCGTCATCCGCACAGATACGCAGTATTTT - TRBV11-2 - TRBJ2-3
CASSYSIEQGQPQHF TGTGCCAGCAGTTACTCGATCGAACAGGGTCAGCCCCAGCATTTT - TRBV6-5 - TRBJ1-5